This T cell receptor beta chain emerged from a study of T cell responses to AZD1222 COVID-19 vaccine. Whole-study findings and limits: Two AZD1222 doses significantly raised spike-specific TCR breadth and depth over controls. At baseline, just six AZD1222 recipients tested seropositive.

Sequencing used immunoSEQ multiplex PCR; TCRdb keeps in-frame clones, though not all of them. The table lists approximately 150,000 clones, 92% of them singletons. V lost 0 bases to trimming and J lost 6 bases, with 6 bases between them. The length of the CDR3 is 13 residues. Germline V gene data show CDR1 as LNHNV and CDR2 as YYDKDF (reference sequence). Note on this clone: The antigen is unknown.

Sequenced material: peripheral blood, taken on day 0 of MenACWY control vaccination. V is TRBV15 and J is TRBJ1-5, with D unresolved. The sequence derives from an adult in good health. The CDR3 nucleotides read TGTGCCACCAGCAGAGATAGTATTCAGCCCCAGCATTTT. Residues: CATSRDSIQPQHF. The variable domain in full, with the rest retrieved from reference TRBV15 and TRBJ1-5, is DAMVIQNPRYQVTQFGKPVTLSCSQTLNHNVMYWYQQKSSQAPKLLFHYYDKDFNNEADTPDNFQSRRPNTSFCFLDIRSPGLGDTAMYLCATSRDSIQPQHFGDGTRLSIL.